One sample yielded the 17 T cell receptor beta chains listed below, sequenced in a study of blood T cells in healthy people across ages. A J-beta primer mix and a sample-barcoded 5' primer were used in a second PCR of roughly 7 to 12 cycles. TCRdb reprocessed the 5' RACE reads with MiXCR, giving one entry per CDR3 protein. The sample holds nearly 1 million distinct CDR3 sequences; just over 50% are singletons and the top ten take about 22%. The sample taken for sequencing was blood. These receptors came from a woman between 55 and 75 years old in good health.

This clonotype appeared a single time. CDR3 loop: CASSVGPGENIQYF. CDR3 coding DNA: TGTGCCAGCAGCGTAGGACCCGGCGAAAACATTCAGTACTTC. The gene calls are TRBV9 and TRBJ2-4; D gene uncertain. The germline V gene encodes CDR1 SGDLS and CDR2 YYNGEE. Deletions cut 0 bases from V and 5 bases from J, with 9 bases between. The CDR3 covers 14 residues.

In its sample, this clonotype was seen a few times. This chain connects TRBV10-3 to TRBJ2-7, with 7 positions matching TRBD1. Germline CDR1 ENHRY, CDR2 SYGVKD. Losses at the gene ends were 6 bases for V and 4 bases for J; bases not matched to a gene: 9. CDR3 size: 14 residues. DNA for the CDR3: TGTGCCATCAGCCCGGGACAGCCTCTTTACGAGCAGTACTTC. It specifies CAISPGQPLYEQYF.

The DNA of the CDR3 is TGTGCCACCAGTGACCCAAGCGGGAGGAAGGGAGATACGCAGTATTTT. It encodes CATSDPSGRKGDTQYF. The genes are TRBV24-1 and TRBJ2-3, with 9 positions matching TRBD2. From germline, CDR1 is KGHDR and CDR2 SFDVKD. With 4 bases clipped from V and 5 bases from J, the junction kept 9 bases outside the gene matches. The CDR3 has 16 residues.

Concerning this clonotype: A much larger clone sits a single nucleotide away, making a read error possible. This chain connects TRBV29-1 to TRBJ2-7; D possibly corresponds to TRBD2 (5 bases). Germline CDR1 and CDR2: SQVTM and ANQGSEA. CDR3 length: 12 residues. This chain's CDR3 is CSVSGGSYERYF. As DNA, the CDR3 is TGCAGCGTTAGCGGCGGCTCCTACGAGCGGTACTTC.

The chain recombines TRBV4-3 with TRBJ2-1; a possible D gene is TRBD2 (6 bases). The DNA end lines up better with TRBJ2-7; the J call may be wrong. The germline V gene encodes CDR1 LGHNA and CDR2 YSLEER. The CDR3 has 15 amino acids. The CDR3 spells CASSSEGRAYNEQYF. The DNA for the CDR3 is TGCGCCAGCAGCTCGGAGGGGAGAGCCTACAATGAGCAGTACTTC.

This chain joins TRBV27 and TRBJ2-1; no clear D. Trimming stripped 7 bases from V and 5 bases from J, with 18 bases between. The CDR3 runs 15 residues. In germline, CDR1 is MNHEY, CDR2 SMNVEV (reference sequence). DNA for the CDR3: TGTGCCAGCAATCGTAGCTTCACGGGTAACAATGAGCAGTTCTTC. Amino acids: CASNRSFTGNNEQFF.

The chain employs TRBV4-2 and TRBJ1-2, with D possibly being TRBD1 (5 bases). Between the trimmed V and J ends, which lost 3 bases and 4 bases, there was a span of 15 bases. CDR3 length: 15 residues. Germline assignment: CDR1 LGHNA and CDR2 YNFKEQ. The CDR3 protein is CASSQDPGGFYGYTF. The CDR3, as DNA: TGTGCCAGCAGCCAGGATCCCGGGGGTTTCTATGGCTACACCTTC.

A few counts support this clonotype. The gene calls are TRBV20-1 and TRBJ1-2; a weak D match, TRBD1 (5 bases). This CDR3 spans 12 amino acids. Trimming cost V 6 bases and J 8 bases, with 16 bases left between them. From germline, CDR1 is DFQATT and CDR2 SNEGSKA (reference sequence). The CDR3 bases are TGCAGTGCCTTAGCGTCGGGGCACGGCTACACCTTC. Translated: CSALASGHGYTF.

The CDR3 nucleotides are TGTGCCAGCAGCCTTGGGACTAGCGAGAGAGATGACTACGAGCAGTACTTC. This codes for CASSLGTSERDDYEQYF. The V and J genes are TRBV11-1 and TRBJ2-7; 10 nucleotides line up with TRBD2. Trimming cost V 5 bases and J 3 bases; bases outside gene matches: 13. The germline gives CDR1 SGHAT, CDR2 FQDESV (reference sequence). CDR3 length: 17 amino acids.

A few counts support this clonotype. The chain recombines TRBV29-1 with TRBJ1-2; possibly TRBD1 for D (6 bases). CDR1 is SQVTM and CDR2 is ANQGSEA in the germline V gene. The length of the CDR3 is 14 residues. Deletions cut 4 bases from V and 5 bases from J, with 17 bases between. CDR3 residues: CSVGSAVQGYGYTF. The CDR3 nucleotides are TGCAGCGTTGGCTCAGCCGTACAGGGTTATGGCTACACCTTC.

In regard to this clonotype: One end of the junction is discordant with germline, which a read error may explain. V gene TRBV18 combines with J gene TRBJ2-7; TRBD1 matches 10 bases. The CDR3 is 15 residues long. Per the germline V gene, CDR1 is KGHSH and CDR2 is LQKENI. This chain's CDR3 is CAGSLYGTGVDEQYF. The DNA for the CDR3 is TGTGCCGGCTCACTGTACGGGACAGGGGTCGACGAGCAGTACTTC.

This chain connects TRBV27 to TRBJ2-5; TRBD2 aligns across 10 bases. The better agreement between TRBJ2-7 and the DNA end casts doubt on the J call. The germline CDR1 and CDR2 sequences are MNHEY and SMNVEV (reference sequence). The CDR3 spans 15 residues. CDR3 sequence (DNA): TGTGCCAGCAGTCCCAGTCCTAGCGGGAGCTACGAGCAGTACTTC. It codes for CASSPSPSGSYEQYF.

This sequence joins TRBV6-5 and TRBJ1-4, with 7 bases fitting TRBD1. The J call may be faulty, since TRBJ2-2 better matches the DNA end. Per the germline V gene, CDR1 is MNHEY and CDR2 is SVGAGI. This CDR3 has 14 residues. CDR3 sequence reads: CASSPNDRAGELFF. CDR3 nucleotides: TGTGCCAGCAGTCCGAACGACAGGGCCGGGGAGCTGTTTTTT.

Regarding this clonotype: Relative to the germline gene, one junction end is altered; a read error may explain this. CDR3 bases: TGTGCCAGCAGCTTAGCCCCCCCGGGTCAAGAGACCCGGTACTTC. Encoded protein: CASSLAPPGQETRYF. The chain employs TRBV11-1 and TRBJ2-5; no clear D. Germline V gives CDR1 SGHAT, CDR2 FQDESV (reference sequence). CDR3 length: 15 residues.

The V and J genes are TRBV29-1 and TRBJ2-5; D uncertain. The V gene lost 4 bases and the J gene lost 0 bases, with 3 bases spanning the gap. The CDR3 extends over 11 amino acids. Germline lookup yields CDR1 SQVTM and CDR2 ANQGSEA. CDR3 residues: CSVADQETQYF. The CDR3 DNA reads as TGCAGCGTTGCCGACCAAGAGACCCAGTACTTC.

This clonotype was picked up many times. DNA for the CDR3: TGTGCCAGCAGCCAAGATCGACCGGGACAGTGGGGAGATACGCAGTATTTT. Amino acid sequence: CASSQDRPGQWGDTQYF. The chain links TRBV3-1 to TRBJ2-3, with 7 bases lining up with TRBD1. The CDR3 spans 17 residues. Germline loops: CDR1 LGHDT, CDR2 YNNKEL (reference sequence). Unmatched junction bases numbered 11, after V lost 0 bases and J lost 5 bases.

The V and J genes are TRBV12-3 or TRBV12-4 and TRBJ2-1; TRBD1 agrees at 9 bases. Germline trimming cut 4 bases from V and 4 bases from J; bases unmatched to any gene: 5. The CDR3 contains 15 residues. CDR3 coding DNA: TGTGCCAGCAGTTCCCGGGACAGGGTATACAATGAGCAGTTCTTC. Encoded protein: CASSSRDRVYNEQFF.